This T cell receptor (beta chain) was documented in a study of blood T cell repertoires in COVID-19. Study information: Acute and convalescent COVID-19 samples came from the United States, Italy and Spain. In each case, the material was cDNA or gDNA derived from T cells, B-cell-depleted T cells, or PBMCs.

Germline lookup yields CDR1 SGHNT and CDR2 YYREEE (reference sequence). The germline V and J ends were trimmed by 1 base and 2 bases, with 9 bases remaining between them. CDR3 length equals 14 residues. This clone was observed a few times. Only in-frame clones appear in the TCRdb table, and some are missing; sequencing was by immunoSEQ multiplex PCR. The sample lists 200,000 to 250,000 clones, approximately 83% occurring once. The source material was peripheral blood. The V call is TRBV5-4, the J call TRBJ1-2; D call uncertain. The origin of this receptor is a woman aged 60-75 years with acute or convalescent COVID-19. CDR3 nucleotide sequence: TGTGCCAGCAGCTTGTTTGCGGCAAACTATGGCTACACCTTC. Protein sequence: CASSLFAANYGYTF.